This TCR beta chain was observed in a study of cytomegalovirus exposure and HLA in healthy donors. The PCR was carried out with 60 Vbeta primers and 13 Jbeta primers. Assay: immunoSEQ multiplex PCR; the TCRdb copy retains only in-frame clones and omits some. Of about 120,000 clones listed, 75% are singletons. V was pared by 4 bases and J by 6 bases, with 15 bases between. There are 14 residues in the CDR3. CDR1 and CDR2 from the germline V gene are SGHVS and FQNEAQ. This chain connects TRBV7-8 to TRBJ1-2; tentative D call: TRBD1 (5 bases). Sequenced: PBMCs. The sequence was obtained from a woman aged 35 to 49 in good health and CMV-seropositive. CDR3 in DNA: TGTGCCAGCAGCTCCTTATGGGGCCCCAATGGCTACACCTTC. Its protein is CASSSLWGPNGYTF. The full variable domain, rest sourced from reference TRBV7-8 and TRBJ1-2, is GAGVSQSPRYKVAKRGQDVALRCDPISGHVSLFWYQQALGQGPEFLTYFQNEAQLDKSGLPSDRFFAERPEGSVSTLKIQRTQQEDSAVYLCASSSLWGPNGYTFGSGTRLTVV.